Below, 13 T cell receptor beta chains from the same sample are listed, as sequenced in a study of blood T cell repertoires in COVID-19. Generated by immunoSEQ multiplex PCR, the TCRdb table keeps only in-frame clones and is missing some. The table shows 300,000 or so clones, with roughly 88% occurring only once. The sequenced sample consisted of peripheral blood. These receptors all stem from a woman under 40 with COVID-19, enrolled during active disease.

The genes are TRBV7-3 and TRBJ1-2, with unresolved D. The germline CDR1 and CDR2 sequences are SGHTA and FQGTGA. Between the trimmed V and J ends, which lost 3 bases and 2 bases, there was a span of 7 bases. The CDR3 extends over 13 amino acids. The CDR3 DNA is TGTGCCAGCAGCTTTGGGAGGAACTATGGCTACACCTTC. Amino acid sequence: CASSFGRNYGYTF.

The chain is built from TRBV10-1 and TRBJ2-3, with 7 bases aligning to TRBD1. This CDR3 is 13 amino acids long. Germline V gives CDR1 WNHNN, CDR2 SYGVQD (reference sequence). The trim removed 4 bases at V and 6 bases at J, leaving 4 bases unmatched. The CDR3 reads CASSGQGTDTQYF. In DNA form, the CDR3 reads TGCGCCAGCAGTGGACAGGGAACGGATACGCAGTATTTT.

The chain combines TRBV19 with TRBJ1-1; D is unresolved. This CDR3 has 11 amino acids. Germline V gene lookup returns CDR1 LNHDA and CDR2 SQIVND (reference sequence). V lost 2 bases and J 11 bases, leaving 9 bases between the germline ends. In DNA, the CDR3 is TGTGCCAGTAGTATATTGGGCACGGCTTTCTTT. This translates into CASSILGTAFF.

This clone has a single count. The genes are TRBV7-8 and TRBJ2-4; 8 nucleotides line up with TRBD2. The CDR3 covers 14 residues. Unmatched junction bases numbered 7, after V lost 5 bases and J lost 7 bases. The germline V gene encodes CDR1 SGHVS and CDR2 FQNEAQ. CDR3 protein: CASSPRTSSNIQYF. The CDR3 DNA reads as TGTGCCAGCAGCCCAAGGACTAGCTCGAACATTCAGTACTTC.

V usage is TRBV7-3 and J usage is TRBJ2-3, with 8 bases fitting TRBD1. The CDR3 length is 16 residues. Trimming removed 6 bases from V and 5 bases from J; junction bases left unmatched: 13. Germline loops: CDR1 SGHTA, CDR2 FQGTGA. CDR3 sequence (DNA): TGTGCCAGCAGTCCCCGTGCTCAGGGGGCAAGAGATACGCAGTATTTT. This gives the protein CASSPRAQGARDTQYF. The variable domain in full, with the rest retrieved from reference TRBV7-3 and TRBJ2-3, is GAGVSQTPSNKVTEKGKYVELRCDPISGHTALYWYRQSLGQGPEFLIYFQGTGAADDSGLPNDRFFAVRPEGSVSTLKIQRTERGDSAVYLCASSPRAQGARDTQYFGPGTRLTVL.

The rearrangement uses TRBV6-5 and TRBJ1-4; 7 positions match TRBD1. Germline loops: CDR1 MNHEY, CDR2 SVGAGI. This CDR3 spans 15 amino acids. J was trimmed by 8 bases and V by 2 bases; bases with no gene match: 8. CDR3 sequence (DNA): TGTGCCAGCAGTTACCTAGGACAGGACTTCGAAAAACTGTTTTTT. Amino acid sequence: CASSYLGQDFEKLFF.

The chain employs TRBV28 and TRBJ2-7; weak D call: TRBD2 (5 bases). Germline CDR1 MDHEN, CDR2 SYDVKM. The CDR3 runs 12 residues. V was trimmed by 8 bases and J by 1 base, leaving 9 bases between them. The DNA of the CDR3 is TGTGCCAGCCGGACGGGATCCTACGAGCAGTACTTC. As protein: CASRTGSYEQYF.

The chain combines TRBV5-6 with TRBJ2-4; tentative D call: TRBD1 (5 bases). The V end lost 3 bases, the J end lost 0 bases, and 13 bases lay between the germline ends. The CDR3 loop spans 16 amino acids. In germline, CDR1 is SGHDT, CDR2 YYEEEE. CDR3 in amino acids: CASSSTDALAKNIQYF. The CDR3 DNA is TGTGCCAGCAGCTCGACAGACGCACTAGCCAAAAACATTCAGTACTTC.

Here the CDR3 reads CASSPGRTSGRYEQFF. The CDR3 nucleotides read TGTGCCAGCAGCCCCGGCAGGACTAGCGGGAGGTATGAGCAGTTCTTC. This rearrangement joins TRBV7-3 to TRBJ2-1; 14 nucleotides match TRBD2. V trimming: 5 bases; J trimming: 8 bases; junction bases outside the gene matches: 8. Germline V gives CDR1 SGHTA, CDR2 FQGTGA. CDR3 length: 16 amino acids.

V gene TRBV5-1 combines with J gene TRBJ1-2, with 9 bases aligning to TRBD1. Trimming took 4 bases from V and 3 from J; bases not matched to a gene: 4. Germline CDR1 reads SGHRS; CDR2 reads YFSETQ. The CDR3 spans 14 residues. Here the CDR3 reads CASSRWTGDYGYTF. CDR3 nucleotides: TGCGCCAGCAGCCGATGGACAGGGGACTATGGCTACACCTTC.

V and J are TRBV5-6 and TRBJ2-1; the match to TRBD2 covers 8 bases. CDR3 length equals 15 residues. After removal of 7 bases from V and 0 bases from J, the junction contained 6 bases not matched to a gene. CDR1 and CDR2 from the germline V gene are SGHDT and YYEEEE. The CDR3 protein is CASGSGTSSYNEQFF. The CDR3 DNA reads TGTGCCAGCGGGTCCGGGACTAGCTCCTACAATGAGCAGTTCTTC.

This clone was detected a few times. This chain connects TRBV14 to TRBJ1-1; the D is unclear. The V end was cut by 0 bases, the J end by 4 bases, with 9 bases between. Germline CDR1 and CDR2: SGHDN and FVKESK. CDR3 length: 14 residues. CDR3 nucleotide sequence: TGTGCCAGCAGCCAAGAACGAGGGAGCACTGAAGCTTTCTTT. It is translated as CASSQERGSTEAFF.

The gene calls are TRBV3-1 (or the pseudogene TRBV3-2) and TRBJ2-5; TRBD2 agrees at 8 bases. Looked up from germline, CDR1 is LGHDT and CDR2 is YNNKEL (reference sequence). The V segment lost 0 bases and the J segment 1 base; nucleotides outside the gene matches: 1. The CDR3 extends over 15 amino acids. The CDR3 DNA is TGTGCCAGCAGCCAAGACGGGAGGGCCCAAGAGACCCAGTACTTC. It is translated as CASSQDGRAQETQYF.